What follows are 7 T cell receptor beta chains derived from one specimen sequenced in a study of T cells in Graves' hyperthyroidism and ophthalmopathy. Researchers amplified the TCR beta CDR3 regions from RNA transcripts. RT-PCR in the first round (using the HTBI primer set) targeted the TCR CDR3. MiXCR was run by TCRdb on the multiplex PCR reads, yielding one entry per CDR3 protein. The repertoire holds 270,000 or so distinct CDR3 sequences, with 25% as singletons. The source material was blood. These receptors all stem from a man in his forties with Graves' hyperthyroidism that later progressed to Graves' ophthalmopathy.

In this sample, this clonotype turned up many times. The chain uses TRBV2 and TRBJ2-7; possible D gene TRBD1, 5 bases. The V end was cut by 3 bases, the J end by 3 bases, with 15 bases between. From germline, CDR1 is SNHLY and CDR2 FYNNEI. The CDR3 consists of 15 residues. CDR3 region: CASSDSGARSYEQYF. In nucleotides, the CDR3 is TGTGCCAGCAGTGATTCTGGGGCCCGTAGCTACGAGCAGTACTTC. The whole variable domain, filled in from reference TRBV2 and TRBJ2-7, reads EPEVTQTPSHQVTQMGQEVILRCVPISNHLYFYWYRQILGQKVEFLVSFYNNEISEKSEIFDDQFSVERPDGSNFTLKIRSTKLEDSAMYFCASSDSGARSYEQYFGPGTRLTVT.

This clonotype was observed at least ten times. J is TRBJ2-7 and V is TRBV10-3; D is perhaps TRBD1 (6 bases). In germline, CDR1 is ENHRY, CDR2 SYGVKD. CDR3 length: 15 amino acids. Trimming took 3 bases from V and 2 from J, leaving 14 bases between them. The CDR3 loop is CAISDSQGRPYEQYF. The CDR3 nucleotides read TGTGCCATCAGTGATAGCCAGGGGCGGCCCTACGAGCAGTACTTC.

This clonotype came up many times. The chain couples TRBV12-5 to TRBJ2-2; maybe TRBD2 (7 bases). Germline lookup yields CDR1 LGHNT and CDR2 FRNRAP. The V and J ends lost 6 bases and 6 bases respectively, with 11 bases between them. The CDR3 totals 13 residues. In nucleotides, the CDR3 is TGTGCTAGTGGGCGGGGGCAACCCGGGGAGCTGTTTTTT. Protein: CASGRGQPGELFF. The full variable domain, rest sourced from reference TRBV12-5 and TRBJ2-2, is DARVTQTPRHKVTEMGQEVTMRCQPILGHNTVFWYRQTMMQGLELLAYFRNRAPLDDSGMPKDRFSAEMPDATLATLKIQPSEPRDSAVYFCASGRGQPGELFFGEGSRLTVL.

This clonotype appeared many times. The rearrangement links TRBV19 to TRBJ2-5; D gene uncertain. The germline CDR1 and CDR2 sequences are LNHDA and SQIVND (reference sequence). The CDR3 runs 12 residues. Trimming left V 8 bases short and J 4 bases short, with 11 bases between. The CDR3 nucleotides are TGTGCCAGTGGACGGACGTCAGAGACCCAGTACTTC. Translated: CASGRTSETQYF. Supplemented by reference TRBV19 and TRBJ2-5, the full variable domain reads DGGITQSPKYLFRKEGQNVTLSCEQNLNHDAMYWYRQDPGQGLRLIYYSQIVNDFQKGDIAEGYSVSREKKESFPLTVTSAQKNPTAFYLCASGRTSETQYFGPGTRLLVL.

This clonotype came up many times. The genes are TRBV19 and TRBJ1-1; 8 bases map to TRBD1. CDR3 length equals 15 residues. In germline, CDR1 is LNHDA, CDR2 SQIVND (reference sequence). Losses at the gene ends were 1 base for V and 7 bases for J; bases not matched to a gene: 8. The CDR3 bases are TGTGCCAGTAGTATAGGAGCAGGGGGCGCGGGTGAAGCTTTCTTT. It specifies CASSIGAGGAGEAFF.

This clonotype was recorded a few times. J is TRBJ1-1 and V is TRBV12-3 or TRBV12-4; D is unresolved. V was pared by 3 bases and J by 1 base, with 9 bases between. This CDR3 contains 14 residues. As DNA, the CDR3 is TGTGCCAGCAGTTTCAAGGGCGCGAACACTGAAGCTTTCTTT. It codes for CASSFKGANTEAFF.

At least ten counts were recorded for this clonotype. The chain couples TRBV18 to TRBJ1-5, with no clear D. Trimming stripped 5 bases from V and 4 bases from J, with 9 bases between. CDR3 size: 13 residues. Germline CDR1 reads KGHSH; CDR2 reads LQKENI. CDR3 coding DNA: TGTGCCAGCTCAAAGGAGGGAAATCAGCCCCAGCATTTT. It specifies CASSKEGNQPQHF.